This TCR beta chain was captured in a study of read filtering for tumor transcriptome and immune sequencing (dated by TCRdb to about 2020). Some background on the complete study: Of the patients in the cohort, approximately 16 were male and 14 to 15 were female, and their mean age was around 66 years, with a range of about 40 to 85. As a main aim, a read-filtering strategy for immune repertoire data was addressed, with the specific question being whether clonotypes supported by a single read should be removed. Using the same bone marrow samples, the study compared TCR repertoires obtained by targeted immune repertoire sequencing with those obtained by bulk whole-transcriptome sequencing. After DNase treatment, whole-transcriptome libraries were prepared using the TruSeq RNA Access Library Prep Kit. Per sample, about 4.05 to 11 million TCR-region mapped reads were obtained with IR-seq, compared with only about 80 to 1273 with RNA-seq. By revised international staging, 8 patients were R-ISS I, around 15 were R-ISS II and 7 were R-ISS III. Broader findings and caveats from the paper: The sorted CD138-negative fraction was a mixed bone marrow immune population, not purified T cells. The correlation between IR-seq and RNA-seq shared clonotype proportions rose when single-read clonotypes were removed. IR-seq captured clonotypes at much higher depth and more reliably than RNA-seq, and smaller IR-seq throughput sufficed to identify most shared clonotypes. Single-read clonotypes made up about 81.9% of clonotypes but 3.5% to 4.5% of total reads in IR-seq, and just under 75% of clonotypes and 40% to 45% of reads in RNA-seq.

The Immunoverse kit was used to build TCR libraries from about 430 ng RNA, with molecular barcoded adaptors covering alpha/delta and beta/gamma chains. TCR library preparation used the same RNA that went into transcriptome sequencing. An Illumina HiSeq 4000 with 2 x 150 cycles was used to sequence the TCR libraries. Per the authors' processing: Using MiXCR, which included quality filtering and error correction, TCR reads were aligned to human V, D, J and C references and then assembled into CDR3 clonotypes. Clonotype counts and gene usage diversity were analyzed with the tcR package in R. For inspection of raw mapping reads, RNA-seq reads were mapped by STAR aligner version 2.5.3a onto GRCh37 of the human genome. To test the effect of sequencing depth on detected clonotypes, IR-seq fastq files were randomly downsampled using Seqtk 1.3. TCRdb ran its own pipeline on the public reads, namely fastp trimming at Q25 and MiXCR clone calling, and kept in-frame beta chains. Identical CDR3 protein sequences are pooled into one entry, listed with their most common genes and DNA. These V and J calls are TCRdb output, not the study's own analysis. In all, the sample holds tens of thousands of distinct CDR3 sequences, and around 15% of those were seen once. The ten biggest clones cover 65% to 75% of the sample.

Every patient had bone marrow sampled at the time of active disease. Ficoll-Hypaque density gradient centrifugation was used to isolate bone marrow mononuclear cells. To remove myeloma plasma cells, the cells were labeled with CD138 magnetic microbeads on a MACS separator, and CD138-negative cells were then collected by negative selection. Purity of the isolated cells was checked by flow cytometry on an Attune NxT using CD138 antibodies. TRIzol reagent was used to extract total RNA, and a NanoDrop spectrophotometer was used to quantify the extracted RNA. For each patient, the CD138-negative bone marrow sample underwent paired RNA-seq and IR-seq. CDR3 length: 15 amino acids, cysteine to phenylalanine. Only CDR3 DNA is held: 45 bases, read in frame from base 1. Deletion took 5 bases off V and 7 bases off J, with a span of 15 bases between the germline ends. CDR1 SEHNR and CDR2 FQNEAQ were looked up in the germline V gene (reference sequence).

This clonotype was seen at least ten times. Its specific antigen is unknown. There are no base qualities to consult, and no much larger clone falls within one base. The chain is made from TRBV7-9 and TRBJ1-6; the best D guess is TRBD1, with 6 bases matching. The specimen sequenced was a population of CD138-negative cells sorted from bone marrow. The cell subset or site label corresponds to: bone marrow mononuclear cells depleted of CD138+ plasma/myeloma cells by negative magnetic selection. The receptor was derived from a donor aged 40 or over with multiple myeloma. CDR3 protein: CASSPNRVVNSPLHF. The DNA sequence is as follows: TGTGCCAGCAGCCCTAACAGGGTGGTGAATTCACCCCTCCACTTT.